This T cell receptor (beta chain) was profiled in a study of naive and memory T cell subsets. Two oligonucleotides, mixed equimolar, formed the beta constant-region primer covering TRBC1 and TRBC2. The ligated cDNA underwent four PCR rounds using SP2 and nested alpha and beta constant-region primers. TCRdb re-called the UMI-ligation and nested PCR reads with MiXCR, one entry per CDR3 protein. The sample has 120,000 to 150,000 distinct CDR3 sequences, about 18% seen once. This clonotype turned up a few times. Germline V gene sequence: CDR1 MDHEN, CDR2 SYDVKM. The CDR3 spans 14 residues. V lost 4 bases and J 8 bases, leaving 14 bases between the germline ends.

Source material: naive CD4+ T cells from blood. The chain uses TRBV28 and TRBJ1-4; D gene unclear. This clonotype originated in a human donor in good health. The CDR3 DNA follows: TGTGCCAGCAGTTCCGCCGGGCCGGACGAAAAACTGTTTTTT. As protein: CASSSAGPDEKLFF.